This is a list of T cell receptor beta chains from one sample in a study of T cells after yellow fever vaccination. TCRdb called the 5' RACE reads again in MiXCR, with one record for every CDR3 protein. The data show hundreds of thousands of distinct CDR3 sequences, around 13% seen once. The source material was CD4+ T cells sorted from PBMCs, sampled 15 days after the yellow fever booster vaccination. Receptor source: a man between 18 and 29 years old who received the YFV17D yellow fever vaccine. The CDR3 runs from the conserved cysteine through the conserved F or W. The D gene is left open where the match is weak. The listing skips clone size in some rows; elsewhere it reads once, few, many or a size class.

J | size | V | D | DNA | CDR3
TRBJ2-2 | many | TRBV5-1 | . | TGCGCCAGCAGCTTGGCTGGTGGCTACCCCACCGGGGAGCTGTTTTTT | CASSLAGGYPTGELFF
TRBJ2-7 | once | TRBV6-5 | TRBD1 | TGTGCCAGCAGAGGGGGACAGGGAGCCTACGAGCAGTACTTC | CASRGGQGAYEQYF
TRBJ2-1 | . | TRBV11-3 | TRBD1 | TGTGCCAGCAGCCCATCCGGGACAGCGTACAATGAGCAGTTCTTC | CASSPSGTAYNEQFF
TRBJ2-2 | . | TRBV12-3/TRBV12-4 | . | TGTGCCAGCAGTTTCAGTAACAGCCCCGCATACGGGGAGCTGTTTTTT | CASSFSNSPAYGELFF
TRBJ2-5 | few | TRBV7-3 | . | TGTGCCAGCAGCTCCGGGGGCCCGGAGACCCAGTACTTC | CASSSGGPETQYF
TRBJ2-1 | few | TRBV12-3/TRBV12-4 | . | TGTGCCAGCATGTATACGGGGCCCAATGAGCAGTTCTTC | CASMYTGPNEQFF
TRBJ1-4 | many | TRBV7-9 | . | TGTGCCAGCAGCTTAGTCCGCGAAAAACTGTTTTTT | CASSLVREKLFF
TRBJ1-2 | . | TRBV12-2 | . | TGTGCAAGTCGCTTAGCGGAGTACGGGACAGTAGCTAACTATGGCTACACCTTC | CASRLAEYGTVANYGYTF
TRBJ2-3 | . | TRBV5-4 | TRBD2 | TGTGCCAGCAGCTCGTTGGGGAGAGCGGGGGGTGACTCAGATACGCAGTATTTT | CASSSLGRAGGDSDTQYF
TRBJ2-2 | . | TRBV29-1 | TRBD1 | TGCAGCGTTGTAACAGGGGGCGTAGCAACCGGGGAGCTGTTTTTT | CSVVTGGVATGELFF
TRBJ1-5 | many | TRBV10-3 | . | TGTGCCATCAGTGAGCTCGGGGGGCGAAATCAGCCCCAGCATTTT | CAISELGGRNQPQHF
TRBJ2-7 | few | TRBV6-5 | TRBD1 | TGTGCCAGCAGGAAACCGGGACAGGACTACGAGCAGTACTTC | CASRKPGQDYEQYF
TRBJ2-1 | . | TRBV3-1 | . | TGTGCCAGCAGTGACACAGGGAACCATGAGCAGTTCTTC | CASSDTGNHEQFF
TRBJ1-2 | . | TRBV5-6 | . | TGTGCCAGCAGCTTGGGGGGTAAAGGCTATGGCTACACCTTC | CASSLGGKGYGYTF
TRBJ1-6 | few | TRBV28 | . | TGTGCCAGCAGGATAGACAACAGGAATTCACCCCTCCACTTT | CASRIDNRNSPLHF
TRBJ2-3 | few | TRBV4-1 | . | TGCGCCAGCAGCCAAGTCGGCTCAGATACGCAGTATTTT | CASSQVGSDTQYF
TRBJ1-1 | few | TRBV10-2 | TRBD1 | TGCGCCAGCAGTGTTGTGACAGGGGATTCCATGAACACTGAAGCTTTCTTT | CASSVVTGDSMNTEAFF
TRBJ2-5 | few | TRBV3-1 | . | TGTGCCAGCAGCCGACCAGGGGTGAGGGAGACCCAGTACTTC | CASSRPGVRETQYF
TRBJ1-2 | once | TRBV5-1 | . | TGCGCCAGCAGAGCCCCAGGGCCAGGGAACTATGGCTACACCTTC | CASRAPGPGNYGYTF
TRBJ1-2 | . | TRBV30 | TRBD1 | TGTGCCTGGACCGATCCAGGGGGCTCTAGTGGCTACACCTTC | CAWTDPGGSSGYTF
TRBJ1-1 | . | TRBV9 | TRBD1 | TGTGCCAGCAGCGCCCGGACAGGAGGAAAAGCTTTCTTT | CASSARTGGKAFF
TRBJ2-1 | . | TRBV6-5 | TRBD2 | TGTGCCAGCAGCTCCCCTCGCGCTAGCGGGGGGGCTGTTGCTCCGTTCTTC | CASSSPRASGGAVAPFF
TRBJ2-4 | many | TRBV4-3 | . | TGCGCCAGCAGCCAAGATCCGGGGGCCGGCATTCAGTACTTC | CASSQDPGAGIQYF
TRBJ1-2 | . | TRBV6-2/TRBV6-3 | . | TGTGCCAGCACCATCGACAGGAACTATGGCTACACCTTC | CASTIDRNYGYTF
TRBJ1-3 | . | TRBV12-3/TRBV12-4 | TRBD1 | TGTGCCAGCAAGACAGGGGTCGGAAACACCATATATTTT | CASKTGVGNTIYF
TRBJ2-3 | few | TRBV7-2 | . | TGTGCCAGCAGCTTAGAGGTTGTCACAGATACGCAGTATTTT | CASSLEVVTDTQYF
TRBJ2-3 | . | TRBV7-2 | . | TGTGCCAGCAGATACACGGGGTACTGGGGCACAGATACGCAGTATTTT | CASRYTGYWGTDTQYF
TRBJ1-1 | . | TRBV10-3 | . | TGTGCCATCAGTGCCGGGTGGACCACTGAAGCTTTCTTT | CAISAGWTTEAFF
TRBJ2-5 | few | TRBV5-1 | . | TGCGCCAGCAGCTCCCAGGGCCAAGAGACCCAGTACTTC | CASSSQGQETQYF
TRBJ2-7 | many | TRBV20-1 | . | TGCAGTGCTAGTTTTATTGGCTCCCACTCCTACGAGCAGTACTTC | CSASFIGSHSYEQYF
TRBJ1-1 | few | TRBV6-2/TRBV6-3 | . | TGTGCCAGCAATGAAGGCGGGACGGCGAACACTGAAGCTTTCTTT | CASNEGGTANTEAFF
TRBJ1-1 | . | TRBV12-3/TRBV12-4 | TRBD1 | TGTGCCAGCACCCGGGACAGGGTATCGGACACTGAAGCTTTCTTT | CASTRDRVSDTEAFF
TRBJ1-4 | many | TRBV15 | . | TGTGCCACCAGCAGAGATCTGGGGTGGGATGAAAAACTGTTTTTT | CATSRDLGWDEKLFF
TRBJ1-1 | few | TRBV10-3 | TRBD1 | TGTGCCATCAGACGCGACAGGGAAACTGAAGCTTTCTTT | CAIRRDRETEAFF
TRBJ2-7 | . | TRBV15 | . | TGTGCCACCAGCGCGGAGGCGCGGCATTCCTACGAGCAGTACTTC | CATSAEARHSYEQYF
TRBJ2-3 | . | TRBV5-4 | TRBD2 | TGTGCCAGCAGCGTAGCGGGGGGTCGAGATACGCAGTATTTT | CASSVAGGRDTQYF
TRBJ2-2 | . | TRBV7-9 | TRBD1 | TGTGCCAGCAGCAATTCTAAGACAGGGGGTTCTTCGAACACCGGGGAGCTGTTTTTT | CASSNSKTGGSSNTGELFF
TRBJ1-2 | many | TRBV4-3 | . | TGCGCCAGCAGCCAAGATCGGAACTATGGCTACACCTTC | CASSQDRNYGYTF
TRBJ2-5 | . | TRBV7-8 | . | TGTGCCAGCAGCTTAGAGCGCCCTCCGGAGGAGACCCAGTACTTC | CASSLERPPEETQYF
TRBJ2-5 | few | TRBV5-1 | . | TGCGCCAGCAGCTTGGCCGGGGCGCTGTCGCGAAGAGGGGAGACCCAGTACTTC | CASSLAGALSRRGETQYF
TRBJ2-3 | . | TRBV6-2/TRBV6-3 | TRBD2 | TGTGCCAGCATCCCCACGCGGCGGGGGAACACAGATACGCAGTATTTT | CASIPTRRGNTDTQYF
TRBJ2-3 | few | TRBV4-1 | . | TGCGCCAGCAGACAAGTCGGGGGAGGTGATACGCAGTATTTT | CASRQVGGGDTQYF
TRBJ2-5 | . | TRBV5-1 | . | TGCGCCAGCAGCGGCCTCGGTTTCGGGGATCCCCAAGAGACCCAGTACTTC | CASSGLGFGDPQETQYF
TRBJ1-3 | . | TRBV6-2/TRBV6-3 | . | TGTGCCAGCAGTCGCTACAGCGGCGTCCCTGGAAACACCATATATTTT | CASSRYSGVPGNTIYF
TRBJ1-2 | few | TRBV9 | . | TGTGCCAGCAGCACCCCCCCGTTTGACAACTATGGCTACACCTTC | CASSTPPFDNYGYTF
TRBJ1-4 | few | TRBV9 | . | TGTGCCAGCAGCCCACTTCCCCGGACAGCGAATGAAAAACTGTTTTTT | CASSPLPRTANEKLFF
TRBJ2-6 | . | TRBV21-1 | . | TGTGCCAGCAGCAAAGTTGGGGACAGGGACGCTGGGGCCAACGTCCTGACTTTC | CASSKVGDRDAGANVLTF
TRBJ2-3 | many | TRBV5-1 | TRBD2 | TGCGCCAGCAGCTTGGTGTGGCGGGGGGAGTCTACGCAGTATTTT | CASSLVWRGESTQYF
TRBJ1-5 | few | TRBV4-2 | . | TGTGCCAGCAGCCAAGACATCAGGGCGGGGAGCAATCAGCCCCAGCATTTT | CASSQDIRAGSNQPQHF
TRBJ2-3 | many | TRBV5-1 | . | TGCGCCAGCAGCTTGCCTACTACAGATACGCAGTATTTT | CASSLPTTDTQYF
TRBJ1-6 | . | TRBV15 | . | TGTGCCACCAGCAGAGATCGAGGAGGGGGGGACAATTCACCCCTCCACTTT | CATSRDRGGGDNSPLHF
TRBJ2-2 | . | TRBV7-2 | . | TGTGCCAGCAGCTTAGCCCTTGGGACTACCGGGGAGCTGTTTTTT | CASSLALGTTGELFF
TRBJ1-1 | few | TRBV5-1 | . | TGCGCCAGCAGCGCATCCAGGCCGAACACTGAAGCTTTCTTT | CASSASRPNTEAFF
TRBJ2-5 | many | TRBV7-2 | TRBD2 | TGTGCCAGCAGCTCCTTTGCTAGCGGGGGGGAGACCCAGTACTTC | CASSSFASGGETQYF
TRBJ1-1 | many | TRBV12-3/TRBV12-4 | . | TGTGCCAGCAAGGGGGGACACATGAACACTGAAGCTTTCTTT | CASKGGHMNTEAFF
TRBJ1-6 | few | TRBV6-5 | . | TGTGCCAGCAGACCTCGGGACTCTGGGCATTCACCCCTCCACTTT | CASRPRDSGHSPLHF
TRBJ2-2 | . | TRBV7-3 | . | TGTGCCAGCAGTCAGCGAACCGGGGAGCTGTTTTTT | CASSQRTGELFF